The 19 T cell receptor beta chains below come from one sample, sequenced in a study of neurological immune-mediated disorders. Using its own MiXCR run on the 5' RACE reads, TCRdb lists one record per CDR3 protein. The data hold around 97,000 distinct CDR3 sequences, with approximately 10% observed a single time. Indicated time point: longitudinal time-point 3. The sample comprised PBMCs. These receptors originate from a female donor with HTLV-1-associated myelopathy (HAM/TSP).

The chain recombines TRBV7-2 with TRBJ1-1, with TRBD1 as a possible D gene (5 bases). Germline CDR1 is SGHTA and CDR2 is FQGNSA. The CDR3 totals 14 residues. V lost 0 bases, J lost 2 bases, and 7 bases lay in between. CDR3 loop: CASSLARTNTEAFF. The CDR3 coding sequence is TGTGCCAGCAGCTTAGCACGGACAAACACTGAAGCTTTCTTT.

The table lists this clonotype with many counts. The gene calls are TRBV4-1 and TRBJ2-7; D is possibly TRBD2 (5 bases). V was trimmed by 3 bases and J by 0 bases, leaving 15 bases between them. In germline, CDR1 is MGHRA, CDR2 YSYEKL. There are 16 residues in the CDR3. The CDR3 DNA reads as TGCGCCAGCAGCCACGATAGACTGGGGAGCTCCTACGAGCAGTACTTC. Residues: CASSHDRLGSSYEQYF.

This clonotype was observed many times. J is TRBJ1-1 and V is TRBV29-1; TRBD1 is a possible D gene (6 bases). The V end was cut by 5 bases, the J end by 1 base, with 14 bases between. CDR1 is SQVTM, CDR2 ANQGSEA, per germline. The CDR3 consists of 14 residues. The DNA of the CDR3 is TGCAGCGTTACAGGGCCCACCTCGAACACTGAAGCTTTCTTT. Translating gives CSVTGPTSNTEAFF.

This clonotype was picked up many times. For the CDR3, the DNA is TGTGCCAGCAGCACGCCGGGATCAAACATTCAGTACTTC. Translating it yields CASSTPGSNIQYF. The gene calls are TRBV28 and TRBJ2-4; possibly TRBD2 for D (5 bases). Trimming removed 6 bases from V and 6 bases from J, with 12 bases in between. Germline CDR1 reads MDHEN; CDR2 reads SYDVKM. The CDR3 contains 13 residues.

The table lists this clonotype with many counts. CDR3 nucleotide sequence: TGTGCCAGCAGCTTACCGTTCGTAGGGGAGCTGTTTTTT. Residues: CASSLPFVGELFF. V is TRBV7-9 and J is TRBJ2-2; D call uncertain. V lost 2 bases to trimming and J lost 8 bases, with 9 bases between them. This CDR3 is 13 amino acids long. Germline V lookup: CDR1 SEHNR, CDR2 FQNEAQ (reference sequence).

This clonotype was observed many times. The V gene is TRBV5-6, the J gene TRBJ2-7; D uncertain. Trimming stripped 2 bases from V and 4 bases from J, with 13 bases between. The CDR3 runs 14 residues. CDR1 SGHDT and CDR2 YYEEEE come from the germline V gene. The CDR3 region has the DNA TGTGCCAGCAGCTTTATCGTGACGGCGTACGAGCAGTACTTC. Protein sequence: CASSFIVTAYEQYF.

In this sample, this clonotype turned up many times. J is TRBJ2-1 and V is TRBV5-1, with 10 positions matching TRBD2. Germline values: CDR1 SGHRS, CDR2 YFSETQ. The CDR3 loop spans 14 amino acids. The ends lost 5 bases at V and 4 bases at J; junction bases unmatched: 3. The CDR3 loop is CASRSSGGYNEQFF. CDR3 nucleotide sequence: TGCGCCAGCAGGTCTAGCGGGGGTTACAATGAGCAGTTCTTC.

At least ten counts were recorded for this clonotype. The CDR3 loop reads CATSAQGASTGELFF. DNA of the CDR3: TGCGCCACCTCCGCACAGGGGGCTAGCACCGGGGAGCTGTTTTTT. The rearrangement joins TRBV5-1 to TRBJ2-2; 9 nucleotides align to TRBD1. CDR1 and CDR2 (germline): SGHRS, YFSETQ. V was clipped by 9 bases and J by 4 bases; unmatched bases: 10. This CDR3 has 15 residues.

Ten or more counts support this clonotype. This CDR3 reads CASSQGTGPFGGYTF. DNA for the CDR3: TGTGCCAGCAGCCAAGGGACAGGGCCCTTTGGTGGCTACACCTTC. The chain couples TRBV14 to TRBJ1-2; 8 bases agree with TRBD1. Losses at the gene ends were 1 base for V and 7 bases for J; bases not matched to a gene: 8. The germline gives CDR1 SGHDN, CDR2 FVKESK. The CDR3 is 15 amino acids. Using reference TRBV14 and TRBJ1-2 for the parts outside the CDR3, the full variable domain is EAGVTQFPSHSVIEKGQTVTLRCDPISGHDNLYWYRRVMGKEIKFLLHFVKESKQDESGMPNNRFLAERTGGTYSTLKVQPAELEDSGVYFCASSQGTGPFGGYTFGSGTRLTVV.

This clonotype was counted many times. Here the CDR3 reads CATTGEAGELFF. CDR3 coding DNA: TGTGCCACCACCGGGGAAGCCGGGGAGCTGTTTTTT. The chain carries TRBV24-1 and TRBJ2-2, with a weak D call TRBD2 (5 bases). The CDR3 is made up of 12 amino acids. Germline values: CDR1 KGHDR, CDR2 SFDVKD. The V gene lost 8 bases and the J gene lost 6 bases, with 9 bases spanning the gap.

This clonotype appeared many times. The chain has TRBV27 and TRBJ1-4; unclear D gene. CDR1 and CDR2 from the germline V gene are MNHEY and SMNVEV (reference sequence). With 5 bases removed from V and 8 bases from J, the gap between germline ends came to 18 bases. There are 15 residues in the CDR3. The DNA for the CDR3 is TGTGCCAGCAGTGGACTAGGAGGAGGTGGCGAAAAACTGTTTTTT. Translated: CASSGLGGGGEKLFF.

This clonotype was observed at least ten times. V is TRBV28 and J is TRBJ2-4; 7 bases are shared with TRBD1. This CDR3 comprises 16 residues. The germline CDR1 and CDR2 sequences are MDHEN and SYDVKM. Trimming removed 3 bases from V and 0 bases from J; junction bases left unmatched: 5. The CDR3 spells CASSLDRSLAKNIQYF. The CDR3 DNA is TGTGCCAGCAGTTTGGACAGGTCTCTAGCCAAAAACATTCAGTACTTC.

This clonotype was detected ten times or more. J is TRBJ2-7 and V is TRBV5-1; 12 bases align to TRBD1. CDR1 is SGHRS and CDR2 is YFSETQ in the germline V gene. The CDR3 has 18 residues. J gave up 2 bases and V 2 bases, and 11 bases lay outside the gene matches. The CDR3 protein is CASSFAGTGGSQPYEQYF. As DNA, the CDR3 is TGCGCCAGCAGCTTCGCCGGGACAGGGGGCTCTCAACCCTACGAGCAGTACTTC.

In its sample, this clonotype was seen many times. This chain joins TRBV5-1 and TRBJ2-3, with D hard to call. The ends were cut back, 5 bases at V and 1 base at J, with 14 bases in the middle. The CDR3 spans 15 residues. Germline loops: CDR1 SGHRS, CDR2 YFSETQ. CDR3 loop: CASSDIRTGTDTQYF. The CDR3 DNA reads as TGCGCCAGCAGTGACATCCGGACGGGCACAGATACGCAGTATTTT.

This clonotype has a count of ten or more. The rearrangement joins TRBV10-1 to TRBJ1-6, with 8 positions matching TRBD1. The CDR3 is 16 amino acids. Germline-derived CDR1 and CDR2 are WNHNN and SYGVQD (reference sequence). V gave up 7 bases and J gave up 7 bases; unmatched junction bases: 12. This chain's CDR3 is CASNSTRTGWNSPLHF. The CDR3 nucleotides read TGCGCCAGCAACTCTACCCGGACAGGGTGGAATTCACCCCTCCACTTT.

This clonotype was detected ten times or more. CDR3 DNA: TGTGCCAGCAGCCCCCACAGGGCCGAGCAGTACTTC. Protein sequence: CASSPHRAEQYF. The chain links TRBV7-2 to TRBJ2-7, with D tentatively TRBD1 (6 bases). Germline CDR1 and CDR2: SGHTA and FQGNSA. This CDR3 is 12 amino acids long. Trimming stripped 5 bases from V and 6 bases from J, with 11 bases between.

This clonotype was observed many times. The chain carries TRBV5-1 and TRBJ1-4; D remains unclear. Germline V gene lookup returns CDR1 SGHRS and CDR2 YFSETQ. Deletions cut 0 bases from V and 0 bases from J, with 6 bases between. The CDR3 is 15 amino acids. CDR3: CASSLGGSTNEKLFF. CDR3 coding DNA: TGCGCCAGCAGCTTGGGGGGATCAACTAATGAAAAACTGTTTTTT.

At least ten counts were recorded for this clonotype. This sequence joins TRBV5-1 and TRBJ1-1, with D possibly being TRBD1 (6 bases). The germline CDR1 and CDR2 sequences are SGHRS and YFSETQ. The CDR3 is 14 residues long. V was cut by 4 bases and J by 6 bases, with 16 bases left in between. The CDR3 coding sequence is TGCGCCAGCAGCCACGCAGGGGTGGACGCTGAAGCTTTCTTT. This sequence encodes CASSHAGVDAEAFF.

This clonotype has a count of ten or more. This chain connects TRBV20-1 to TRBJ2-3; 7 bases align to TRBD1. The V segment lost 5 bases and the J segment 0 bases; nucleotides outside the gene matches: 8. The CDR3 is 15 amino acids. Germline V CDR1 and CDR2: DFQATT, SNEGSKA (reference sequence). CDR3 in amino acids: CSAEDRESSTDTQYF. For the CDR3, the DNA is TGCAGTGCTGAAGACAGGGAATCTAGCACAGATACGCAGTATTTT.